The subject of this entry is one T cell receptor beta chain. This specimen comes from a study of shared clonotypes between healthy human individuals. This CDR3 is 12 amino acids long. Trimming took off 4 bases at V and 8 bases at J, with 12 bases between the two ends. CDR1 is SGHNT and CDR2 is YYREEE in the germline V gene (reference sequence). In the source study's methods: Filtering differed for immunoSEQ, which gave only junction sequences without quality scores. Profiling relied on immunoSEQ multiplex PCR, and the TCRdb table lists in-frame clones only, not all of them. That table furnishes V, J and clone size, whereas the DNA furnished D and trimming. The data show hundreds of thousands of clones, around 96% seen once. CD45RO-negative CD8 cells positively selected for CCR7 made up the naive population, which excluded terminally differentiated effector memory CD45RA+ cells.

Sequencing was carried out using naive CD8+ T cells sorted from blood. This TCR was sampled from a woman aged 25 to 39 in good health. The gene calls are TRBV5-4 and TRBJ1-2; a weak D match, TRBD1 (5 bases). The CDR3 protein is CASSPSGGGYTF. The CDR3, as DNA: TGTGCCAGCAGCCCATCGGGGGGGGGCTACACCTTC.